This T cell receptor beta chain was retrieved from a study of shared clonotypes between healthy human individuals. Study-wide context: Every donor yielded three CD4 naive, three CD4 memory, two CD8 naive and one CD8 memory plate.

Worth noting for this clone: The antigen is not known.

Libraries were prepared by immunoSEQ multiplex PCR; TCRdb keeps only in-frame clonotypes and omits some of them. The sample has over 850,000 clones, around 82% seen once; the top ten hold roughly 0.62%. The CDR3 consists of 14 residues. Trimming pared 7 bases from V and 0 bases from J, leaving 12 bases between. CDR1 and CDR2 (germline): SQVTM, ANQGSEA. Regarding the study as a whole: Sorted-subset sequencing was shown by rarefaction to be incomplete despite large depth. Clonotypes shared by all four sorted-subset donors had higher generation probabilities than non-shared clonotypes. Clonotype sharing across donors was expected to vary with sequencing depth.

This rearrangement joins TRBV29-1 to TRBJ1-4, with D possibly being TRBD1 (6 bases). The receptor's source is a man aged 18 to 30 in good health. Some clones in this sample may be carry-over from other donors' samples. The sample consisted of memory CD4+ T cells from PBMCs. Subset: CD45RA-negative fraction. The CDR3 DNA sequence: TGCAGCGCCGGGAACAGGGCAACTAATGAAAAACTGTTTTTT. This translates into CSAGNRATNEKLFF.